These 22 T cell receptor beta chains originate from one sample sequenced in a study of naive and memory T cell subsets. Both TRBC1 and TRBC2 were covered by a beta constant-region primer of two equimolar oligonucleotides. TCRdb re-derived calls from the UMI-ligation and nested PCR reads in MiXCR, one entry per CDR3 protein. The data contain under 40,000 distinct CDR3 sequences, 10% to 15% of them singletons. The sequenced sample consisted of effector memory CD4+ T cells from blood. Subset reported: effector memory, CD45RA- CD27-. Every receptor here comes from a human donor in good health.

This clonotype showed up many times. The gene calls are TRBV24-1 and TRBJ2-2; 8 bases are shared with TRBD2. The CDR3 is made up of 15 amino acids. V lost 3 bases, J lost 3 bases, and 2 bases stayed unmatched. CDR1 and CDR2 from the germline V gene are KGHDR and SFDVKD. The CDR3 reads CATSDPGGYTGELFF. CDR3 nucleotides: TGTGCCACCAGTGATCCGGGAGGGTACACCGGGGAGCTGTTTTTT.

The chain links TRBV20-1 to TRBJ2-1, with D maybe TRBD2 (6 bases). The CDR3 is made up of 13 amino acids. The germline V gene encodes CDR1 DFQATT and CDR2 SNEGSKA (reference sequence). Trimming cost V 1 base and J 9 bases, with 13 bases left between them. The CDR3 reads CSARGTSPGEQFF. The CDR3 DNA reads TGCAGTGCTAGAGGCACTAGCCCGGGTGAGCAGTTCTTC.

The V and J genes are TRBV20-1 and TRBJ1-4; D perhaps matches TRBD1 (5 bases). Germline values: CDR1 DFQATT, CDR2 SNEGSKA (reference sequence). Trimming took 0 bases from V and 10 from J, leaving 15 bases between them. The CDR3 spans 14 residues. CDR3 sequence reads: CSARESAQRGKLFF. The CDR3 nucleotides read TGCAGTGCTAGAGAATCGGCCCAGAGGGGAAAACTGTTTTTT.

The table lists this clonotype with many counts. The rearrangement joins TRBV5-6 to TRBJ2-5; possibly TRBD1 for D (6 bases). The length of the CDR3 is 15 residues. V was cut by 4 bases and J by 4 bases, with 17 bases left in between. Per the germline V gene, CDR1 is SGHDT and CDR2 is YYEEEE. In DNA form, the CDR3 reads TGTGCCAGCAGCGTGGCTGTCACAGGGCGAGAGACCCAGTACTTC. This encodes CASSVAVTGRETQYF.

This clonotype was observed many times. The CDR3 spells CASGDDANTGELFF. CDR3 DNA: TGTGCCAGCGGGGACGACGCGAACACCGGGGAGCTGTTTTTT. This chain joins TRBV5-5 and TRBJ2-2; D might be TRBD1 or TRBD2, each matching 5 bases. The CDR3 runs to 14 residues. V was pared by 7 bases and J by 0 bases, with 10 bases between. CDR1 is SGHKS, CDR2 YYEKEE, per germline (reference sequence). The full variable domain, its missing parts supplied by reference TRBV5-5 and TRBJ2-2, is DAGVTQSPTHLIKTRGQQVTLRCSPISGHKSVSWYQQVLGQGPQFIFQYYEKEERGRGNFPDRFSARQFPNYSSELNVNALLLGDSALYLCASGDDANTGELFFGEGSRLTVL.

The J gene is TRBJ2-7, the V gene TRBV6-6; 7 bases line up with TRBD2. Trimming took 8 bases from V and 7 from J; bases not matched to a gene: 14. The CDR3 consists of 14 residues. Germline V gene lookup returns CDR1 MNHNY and CDR2 SVGAGI (reference sequence). Here the CDR3 reads CASRRASGIGEQYF. The CDR3, as DNA: TGTGCCAGCCGCCGCGCAAGCGGGATAGGGGAGCAGTACTTC.

This clonotype occurred many times. The V call is TRBV2, the J call TRBJ2-1; weak D call: TRBD1 (5 bases). The CDR3 runs to 14 residues. Per the germline V gene, CDR1 is SNHLY and CDR2 is FYNNEI. V was clipped by 5 bases and J by 6 bases, with 14 bases between them. The CDR3 region has the DNA TGTGCCAGCAGTTTGTTACGACAGACCAATGAGCAGTTCTTC. The encoded protein is CASSLLRQTNEQFF.

This clonotype was seen repeatedly, ten times or more. V and J are TRBV5-8 and TRBJ2-5, with 9 bases aligning to TRBD2. CDR3 length: 16 amino acids. From germline, CDR1 is SGHTS and CDR2 YDEGEE. The J segment lost 9 bases and the V segment lost 4 bases, leaving 16 bases of the junction unmatched. CDR3 sequence (DNA): TGTGCCAGCAGCACCGGGATGGCGGGAGGGCCGCGGTCCCAGTACTTC. Translated, it gives CASSTGMAGGPRSQYF.

V is TRBV3-1 and J is TRBJ1-1; no clear D gene. This CDR3 region has 14 residues. V gave up 1 base and J gave up 8 bases, with 14 bases separating them. Germline V gives CDR1 LGHDT, CDR2 YNNKEL (reference sequence). The CDR3 loop is CASSQAQGVGEAFF. The CDR3 region has the DNA TGTGCCAGCAGCCAAGCCCAAGGAGTAGGGGAAGCTTTCTTT.

This clonotype was counted a few times. This chain links TRBV4-2 with TRBJ1-1; 9 bases are shared with TRBD1. Germline trimming cut 3 bases from V and 4 bases from J; bases unmatched to any gene: 3. The CDR3 is made up of 14 amino acids. Per germline, CDR1 LGHNA and CDR2 YNFKEQ. The CDR3 spells CASSQPGQGTEAFF. The CDR3 coding sequence is TGTGCCAGCAGCCAGCCGGGACAGGGCACTGAAGCTTTCTTT.

J is TRBJ2-5 and V is TRBV28; 8 nucleotides align to TRBD1. Trimming cost V 6 bases and J 3 bases; bases outside gene matches: 9. This CDR3 contains 15 residues. Germline V gene lookup returns CDR1 MDHEN and CDR2 SYDVKM. The CDR3 nucleotides are TGTGCCAGCAGCAGGGGGCTAGGCACGAAAGAGACCCAGTACTTC. The encoded protein is CASSRGLGTKETQYF.

There are many counts of this clonotype. The gene calls are TRBV7-2 and TRBJ2-7; TRBD1 might be the D (6 bases). Trimming took off 4 bases at V and 7 bases at J, with 11 bases between the two ends. From germline, CDR1 is SGHTA and CDR2 FQGNSA. This CDR3 is 12 amino acids long. CDR3 in amino acids: CASSSDSREQYF. DNA for the CDR3: TGTGCCAGCAGCTCGGACAGTAGGGAGCAGTACTTC.

This clonotype was observed a few times. The V call is TRBV9, the J call TRBJ2-7; the D gene is possibly TRBD2 (6 bases). The V end lost 7 bases, the J end lost 4 bases, and 18 bases lay between the germline ends. Per germline, CDR1 SGDLS and CDR2 YYNGEE. The CDR3 extends over 14 amino acids. CDR3 coding DNA: TGTGCCAGCGGGAGGACTACTTCGCGGTACGAGCAGTACTTC. Translated: CASGRTTSRYEQYF.

This clonotype was detected only a few times. The chain has TRBV5-1 and TRBJ1-1; D is undetermined. Germline values: CDR1 SGHRS, CDR2 YFSETQ. The CDR3 extends over 14 amino acids. Trimming pared 2 bases from V and 4 bases from J, leaving 12 bases between. The CDR3: CASSFQVDGTEAFF. CDR3 bases: TGCGCCAGCAGCTTTCAGGTGGACGGCACTGAAGCTTTCTTT. Full variable domain (rest looked up from reference TRBV5-1 and TRBJ1-1): KAGVTQTPRYLIKTRGQQVTLSCSPISGHRSVSWYQQTPGQGLQFLFEYFSETQRNKGNFPGRFSGRQFSNSRSEMNVSTLELGDSALYLCASSFQVDGTEAFFGQGTRLTVV.

This clonotype showed up just a few times. This chain uses TRBV7-6 with TRBJ2-7, with unresolved D. This CDR3 is 15 amino acids long. The germline V gene encodes CDR1 SGHVS and CDR2 FNYEAQ. The V and J ends lost 2 bases and 7 bases respectively, with 18 bases between them. The DNA for the CDR3 is TGTGCCAGCAGCTTAAGCGAGGTAAAAGGACGGGAGCAGTACTTC. Residues: CASSLSEVKGREQYF.

The V gene is TRBV2, the J gene TRBJ2-2, with D hard to call. The CDR3 consists of 15 residues. Trimming removed 8 bases from V and 0 bases from J, with 13 bases in between. Germline assignment: CDR1 SNHLY and CDR2 FYNNEI. The CDR3 nucleotides read TGTGCCAGCGCCCTGGGTAGCCCGAACACCGGGGAGCTGTTTTTT. It is translated as CASALGSPNTGELFF.

The chain joins TRBV7-2 to TRBJ2-1, with 10 nucleotides matching TRBD2. This CDR3 contains 15 residues. V was clipped by 5 bases and J by 7 bases; unmatched bases: 8. CDR1 SGHTA and CDR2 FQGNSA come from the germline V gene. This CDR3 reads CASSRGLAVGNEQFF. CDR3 in DNA: TGTGCCAGCAGCCGCGGACTAGCGGTCGGGAATGAGCAGTTCTTC.

This clonotype is judged medium-sized. The rearrangement uses TRBV11-2 and TRBJ1-6; 7 bases are a match to TRBD1. From germline, CDR1 is SGHAT and CDR2 FQNNGV. This CDR3 is 18 amino acids long. V lost 1 base, J lost 3 bases, and 9 bases stayed unmatched. CDR3: CASSLGYRGGYYNSPLHF. The CDR3 nucleotides read TGTGCCAGCAGCTTAGGGTACAGGGGCGGCTACTATAATTCACCCCTCCACTTT.

The table lists this clonotype with many counts. CDR3 loop: CASSPLAGQGVPGELFF. Here the CDR3 DNA reads TGTGCCAGCAGCCCCCTAGCGGGACAGGGAGTCCCTGGGGAGCTGTTTTTT. The chain combines TRBV3-1 with TRBJ2-2; the D gene could be TRBD1 or TRBD2 (9 bases each). Germline CDR1 and CDR2: LGHDT and YNNKEL (reference sequence). The CDR3 covers 17 residues. V was pared by 4 bases and J by 8 bases, with 23 bases between.

This clonotype was observed at least ten times. V is TRBV27 and J is TRBJ2-3; D remains ambiguous. This CDR3 has 13 amino acids. CDR1 is MNHEY and CDR2 is SMNVEV in the germline V gene (reference sequence). Trimming shortened V by 5 bases and J by 2 bases, and 8 bases separated the two germline ends. The CDR3 protein is CASSPSVTDTQYF. The CDR3 region has the DNA TGTGCCAGCAGTCCGTCAGTCACAGATACGCAGTATTTT.

The table lists this clonotype with a few counts. The V gene is TRBV5-1, the J gene TRBJ1-4; D may be TRBD1 (5 bases). This CDR3 contains 15 residues. Germline CDR1 SGHRS, CDR2 YFSETQ. Trimming took 1 base from V and 5 from J, leaving 12 bases between them. The CDR3 DNA reads as TGCGCCAGCAGCTTGTGGTCAGGGACGAATGAAAAACTGTTTTTT. This sequence encodes CASSLWSGTNEKLFF.

This clonotype was observed a handful of times. The chain uses TRBV19 and TRBJ1-5; 7 bases match TRBD1. CDR1 and CDR2 (germline): LNHDA, SQIVND (reference sequence). CDR3 size: 14 residues. V trimming: 6 bases; J trimming: 7 bases; junction bases outside the gene matches: 9. CDR3 DNA: TGTGCCAGTAGCCCAGGGGGGTCTAGGCAGCCCCAGCATTTT. It encodes CASSPGGSRQPQHF.